This T cell receptor beta chain was captured in a study of OX40 agonist ivuxolimab in advanced cancers. Concerning this clone itself: The antigen remains unidentified.

Germline-derived CDR1 and CDR2 are MNHNY and SVGAGI (reference sequence). The CDR3 covers 16 residues. J was trimmed by 2 bases and V by 4 bases; bases with no gene match: 8. Study-level points and caveats: Antigen specificity remained undetermined for the expanded peripheral T cells. CD8+ T cells were the subset that, on average, had more expanded clones than CD4+. Clonal expansion from baseline to week 6 occurred in both CD4+ and CD8+ T cells.

Only in-frame clones appear in the TCRdb table, and some are missing; sequencing was by immunoSEQ multiplex PCR. The sample yields 50,000 to 65,000 clones, roughly 87% seen once. This clonotype originated in an adult with an advanced solid tumor such as melanoma, head and neck, liver or kidney cancer. The sample in question was CD4+ or CD8+ T cells sorted from blood, obtained in a trial of the OX40 agonist ivuxolimab. The chain uses TRBV6-6 and TRBJ2-1; 7 bases map to TRBD1. CDR3 nucleotides: TGTGCCAGCAGTTCCCTACAGGGGAGTACCTACAATGAGCAGTTCTTC. Translation: CASSSLQGSTYNEQFF.